Below, 15 T cell receptor beta chains from the same sample are listed, as sequenced in a study of metastatic and nonmetastatic thyroid tumors. TCRdb reassembled clones from the PCR reads with MiXCR. The table records tens of thousands of clones, more than 12% of them present only once. Thyroid surgery was performed in patients who had received no treatment beforehand. Sequenced sample: blood. The origin of the receptors is a female donor with papillary thyroid cancer or a benign thyroid nodule (not recorded which). Some clones in this sample may be carry-over from other donors' samples.

This clone was recorded many times. The chain employs TRBV2 and TRBJ1-2, with D possibly matching TRBD1 (5 bases). V lost 2 bases to trimming and J lost 3 bases, with 7 bases between them. CDR1 is SNHLY, CDR2 FYNNEI, per germline. The CDR3 length is 13 residues. The chain's CDR3 is CASSEQGDYGYTF. DNA of the CDR3: TGTGCCAGCAGTGAACAGGGAGACTATGGCTACACCTTC.

The sample holds many counts of this clone. This chain connects TRBV3-1 to TRBJ1-3, with D possibly matching TRBD1 (5 bases). Trimming pared 2 bases from V and 0 bases from J, leaving 11 bases between. CDR1 LGHDT and CDR2 YNNKEL come from the germline V gene (reference sequence). The CDR3 has 16 residues. The chain's CDR3 is CASSQTQAASGNTIYF. The CDR3 bases are TGTGCCAGCAGCCAAACACAGGCCGCCTCTGGAAACACCATATATTTT.

Many counts were recorded for this clone. The V gene is TRBV19, the J gene TRBJ1-2; TRBD1 might be the D (5 bases). V dropped 5 bases and J dropped 1 base, with 11 bases sitting between them. CDR1 LNHDA and CDR2 SQIVND come from the germline V gene (reference sequence). This CDR3 is 14 amino acids long. The CDR3 DNA reads TGTGCCAGTAGTCCGGGGACTGGTAACTATGGCTACACCTTC. Protein product: CASSPGTGNYGYTF.

This clone was picked up many times. The chain joins TRBV6-5 to TRBJ2-3, with unresolved D. The germline gives CDR1 MNHEY, CDR2 SVGAGI. Trimming pared 0 bases from V and 1 base from J, leaving 5 bases between. The CDR3 sequence is 14 residues long. The CDR3 DNA reads TGTGCCAGCAGTTACTCGGCAGGCACAGATACGCAGTATTTT. Amino acids: CASSYSAGTDTQYF.

In this sample, this clone turned up many times. The chain couples TRBV11-2 to TRBJ2-7; D might be TRBD1 or TRBD2, each matching 5 bases. CDR3 length: 15 amino acids. The germline gives CDR1 SGHAT, CDR2 FQNNGV. V lost 3 bases to trimming and J lost 6 bases, with 18 bases between them. The CDR3 sequence is CASSLISRGDAEQYF. The CDR3 nucleotides are TGTGCCAGCAGCTTGATTTCTCGGGGCGATGCCGAGCAGTACTTC.

This clone has a count of ten or more. The rearrangement links TRBV6-2 or TRBV6-3 to TRBJ2-2, with D perhaps assigned TRBD1 or TRBD2 (5 bases each). The ends were cut back, 2 bases at V and 3 bases at J, with 16 bases in the middle. Germline V gives CDR1 MNHEY, CDR2 SVGEGT. CDR3 length: 17 residues. CDR3 bases: TGTGCCAGCAGTTACCGCCAGGGACCGTTTTACACCGGGGAGCTGTTTTTT. Its protein product is CASSYRQGPFYTGELFF.

This clone was observed at least ten times. The same CDR3 is also encoded by other DNA sequences in this sample. This rearrangement joins TRBV11-2 to TRBJ2-5, with D hard to call. Trimming took off 8 bases at V and 4 bases at J, with 17 bases between the two ends. Germline V gives CDR1 SGHAT, CDR2 FQNNGV. The CDR3 is 14 residues long. CDR3 region: CASRPGPVTETQYF. Here the CDR3 DNA reads TGTGCCAGCCGACCGGGCCCCGTAACAGAGACCCAGTACTTC. Combining the CDR3 with reference TRBV11-2 and TRBJ2-5 gives the whole variable domain EAGVAQSPRYKIIEKRQSVAFWCNPISGHATLYWYQQILGQGPKLLIQFQNNGVVDDSQLPKDRFSAERLKGVDSTLKIQPAKLEDSAVYLCASRPGPVTETQYFGPGTRLLVL.

V gene TRBV30 combines with J gene TRBJ1-6; no definite D call. This CDR3 spans 14 amino acids. The V end lost 0 bases, the J end lost 8 bases, and 11 bases lay between the germline ends. Germline V gives CDR1 GTSNPN, CDR2 SVGIG (reference sequence). CDR3: CAWSVVGWDSPLHF. For the CDR3, the DNA is TGTGCCTGGAGTGTAGTCGGCTGGGATTCACCCCTCCACTTT.

With regard to this clone: At one of its ends the junction is not consistent with the germline gene, which may arise from a read error. The chain links TRBV7-2 to TRBJ1-2; no reliable D call. Germline V gene lookup returns CDR1 SGHTA and CDR2 FQGNSA. This CDR3 has 15 residues. CDR3 sequence reads: CASSLPGRGLYGCTF. CDR3 bases: TGTGCCAGCAGCCTGCCCGGGCGCGGACTCTATGGCTGCACCTTC.

This clone has at least ten counts. The rearrangement uses TRBV5-8 and TRBJ2-6, with D hard to call. Germline assignment: CDR1 SGHTS and CDR2 YDEGEE. The CDR3 covers 15 residues. Trimming removed 2 bases at V and 0 bases at J, with 6 bases between. The CDR3 protein is CASSFGDSGANVLTF. The CDR3 coding sequence is TGTGCCAGCAGCTTTGGGGACTCTGGGGCCAACGTCCTGACTTTC.

This clone was picked up many times. The rearrangement joins TRBV6-1 to TRBJ2-3, with D hard to call. The germline V and J ends were trimmed by 7 bases and 4 bases, with 15 bases remaining between them. This CDR3 is built from 14 residues. Germline CDR1 MNHNS, CDR2 SASEGT. The DNA of the CDR3 is TGTGCCAGCATCAAGGGTGTTGGGGCAGATACGCAGTATTTT. This translates into CASIKGVGADTQYF.

Comments on this clone: A read error is possible here, since a much larger clone lies one base away. The chain links TRBV4-1 to TRBJ2-7; no clear D. V shed 3 bases and J shed 2 bases, with 17 bases lying between them. The CDR3 has 16 amino acids. The germline V gene has CDR1 MGHRA and CDR2 YSYEKL. CDR3 loop: CASSQSSRWQTYEQYF. The CDR3 DNA reads TGCGCCAGCAGCCAGTCGTCCCGGTGGCAGACCTACGAGCAGTACTTC.

The chain couples TRBV19 to TRBJ2-7; D remains ambiguous. V was clipped by 10 bases and J by 3 bases, with 10 bases between them. There are 11 residues in the CDR3. The germline V gene encodes CDR1 LNHDA and CDR2 SQIVND (reference sequence). The CDR3 spells CATPPSYEQYF. CDR3 bases: TGTGCCACCCCCCCCAGCTACGAGCAGTACTTC.

This clone was observed many times. The genes are TRBV19 and TRBJ2-3, with D possibly TRBD1 on 6 matching bases. The CDR3 runs 15 residues. The V end lost 5 bases, the J end lost 0 bases, and 12 bases lay between the germline ends. Germline V gene lookup returns CDR1 LNHDA and CDR2 SQIVND (reference sequence). CDR3 in amino acids: CASSPGTSSTDTQYF. The DNA for the CDR3 is TGTGCCAGTAGTCCCGGGACATCGAGCACAGATACGCAGTATTTT.

In this sample, this clone turned up a few times. This may arise from a read error, as a much more abundant clone is one base away. Other DNA sequences in this sample translate to the same CDR3. This sequence joins TRBV5-1 and TRBJ2-3; perhaps TRBD2 as D (6 bases). There are 15 residues in the CDR3. CDR1 and CDR2 from the germline V gene are SGHRS and YFSETQ. CDR3 sequence reads: CASSLGTGGADTQYF. The CDR3 DNA follows: TGCGCCAGCAGTTTGGGGACCGGGGGAGCGGATACGCAGTATTTT.